One and the same sample provided the 9 T cell receptor beta chains below, sequenced in a study of T cell repertoires in cytomegalovirus infection. TCRdb re-derived calls from the reads in MiXCR, one entry per CDR3 protein. Here the sample spans 250,000 to 300,000 distinct CDR3 sequences, about a quarter being singletons. The material sequenced was PBMCs. These receptors all stem from a human donor in good health (CMV status not recorded). Some clones in this sample may be carry-over from other donors' samples.

CDR3 sequence (DNA): TGTGCCAGCAGTTTCGCGACTAGCGGGAAGCAGTACTTC. Protein sequence: CASSFATSGKQYF. V is TRBV27 and J is TRBJ2-7, with 11 bases that match TRBD2. The V gene's germline CDR1 is MNHEY and CDR2 SMNVEV (reference sequence). Trimming cost V 3 bases and J 8 bases; bases outside gene matches: 3. The CDR3 contains 13 residues.

This clonotype appeared a single time. A much larger clone lies a single base off, so this may be a read error. This rearrangement joins TRBV7-9 to TRBJ1-2; the match to TRBD1 covers 9 bases. The CDR3 loop spans 15 amino acids. Germline V lookup: CDR1 SEHNR, CDR2 FQNEAQ (reference sequence). Trimming removed 4 bases from V and 6 bases from J; junction bases left unmatched: 9. The CDR3 protein is CASSCYRGHDDGYTF. Written as DNA, the CDR3 is TGTGCCAGCAGCTGCTACAGGGGGCACGACGATGGCTACACCTTC.

This clonotype has just a few counts. V and J are TRBV3-1 and TRBJ2-1, with 12 bases matching TRBD2. CDR1 LGHDT and CDR2 YNNKEL come from the germline V gene (reference sequence). The CDR3 runs to 17 residues. V trimming: 0 bases; J trimming: 4 bases; junction bases outside the gene matches: 4. The CDR3 loop reads CASSQDPTSGGYNEQFF. Here the CDR3 DNA reads TGTGCCAGCAGCCAAGACCCCACTAGCGGGGGGTACAATGAGCAGTTCTTC.

V is TRBV15 and J is TRBJ2-6, with TRBD1 as a possible D gene (6 bases). The CDR3 loop spans 18 amino acids. Germline assignment: CDR1 LNHNV and CDR2 YYDKDF (reference sequence). V was shortened by 0 bases and J by 2 bases, with 14 bases between the two germline ends. CDR3 in amino acids: CATSRDLLAGAGANVLTF. The CDR3 DNA reads TGTGCCACCAGCAGAGATTTACTCGCAGGGGCTGGGGCCAACGTCCTGACTTTC.

This clonotype was found a few times. This chain connects TRBV20-1 to TRBJ2-5; 16 nucleotides match TRBD2. CDR1 and CDR2 (germline): DFQATT, SNEGSKA (reference sequence). CDR3 length: 16 amino acids. Trimming at V came to 5 bases and at J to 5 bases, leaving 8 bases not matched to a gene. CDR3 protein: CSAEGTSGGAGETQYF. DNA of the CDR3: TGCAGTGCTGAGGGGACTAGCGGGGGGGCAGGGGAGACCCAGTACTTC.

The chain recombines TRBV7-2 with TRBJ2-5, with D perhaps matching TRBD1 (5 bases). The CDR3 loop spans 15 amino acids. Germline loops: CDR1 SGHTA, CDR2 FQGNSA. Trimming took 1 base from V and 5 from J, leaving 14 bases between them. The CDR3 region is CASSLVGRVHETQYF. The CDR3 DNA is TGTGCCAGCAGCTTAGTGGGCAGGGTTCACGAGACCCAGTACTTC.

This clonotype has a handful of counts. The V call is TRBV6-6, the J call TRBJ1-5; the match to TRBD1 covers 7 bases. The CDR3 is made up of 18 amino acids. Germline values: CDR1 MNHNY, CDR2 SVGAGI (reference sequence). With V trimmed by 6 bases and J by 4 bases, 18 bases remained unmatched. In DNA form, the CDR3 reads TGTGCCAGCAGGACCGACAGGGTAGGAGGTAGTGGGAATCAGCCCCAGCATTTT. Translating it yields CASRTDRVGGSGNQPQHF.

This clonotype was counted a few times. This chain connects TRBV5-4 to TRBJ2-5; no definite D call. This CDR3 is 13 amino acids long. Germline CDR1 SGHNT, CDR2 YYREEE (reference sequence). The V end lost 4 bases, the J end lost 5 bases, and 12 bases lay between the germline ends. The CDR3 loop reads CASSMGIGETQYF. The CDR3 DNA follows: TGTGCCAGCAGCATGGGGATCGGGGAGACCCAGTACTTC. The complete variable domain, with remaining parts taken from reference TRBV5-4 and TRBJ2-5, reads ETGVTQSPTHLIKTRGQQVTLRCSSQSGHNTVSWYQQALGQGPQFIFQYYREEENGRGNFPPRFSGLQFPNYSSELNVNALELDDSALYLCASSMGIGETQYFGPGTRLLVL.

This sequence joins TRBV28 and TRBJ1-2, with D uncertain. Germline CDR1 reads MDHEN; CDR2 reads SYDVKM. The V and J ends lost 6 bases and 0 bases respectively, with 14 bases between them. This CDR3 has 15 residues. Here the CDR3 reads CASSRRFEANYGYTF. The DNA for the CDR3 is TGTGCCAGCAGCCGCCGATTCGAAGCTAACTATGGCTACACCTTC.